Below, 9 T cell receptor beta chains from the same sample are listed, as sequenced in a study of T cell responses to AZD1222 COVID-19 vaccine. Method: immunoSEQ multiplex PCR; TCRdb's copy keeps in-frame clones and lacks some. The sample holds under 150,000 clones, about 93% seen once. The material was peripheral blood, obtained on day 0 of AZD1222 vaccination. The receptor set was obtained from an adult in good health.

The chain uses TRBV3-1 (or the pseudogene TRBV3-2) and TRBJ1-3, with D perhaps TRBD1 (5 bases). CDR1 LGHDT and CDR2 YNNKEL come from the germline V gene (reference sequence). Trimming stripped 4 bases from V and 3 bases from J, with 16 bases between. The CDR3 loop spans 16 amino acids. The CDR3 loop is CASSLARGSHGNTIYF. The CDR3, as DNA: TGTGCCAGCAGCCTGGCCCGGGGGTCTCATGGAAACACCATATATTTT.

The CDR3 DNA sequence: TGTGCCAGCAGCCTTCGAGTGGGGGCGCGCAGTGGCTACACCTTC. Translating it yields CASSLRVGARSGYTF. V usage is TRBV7-9 and J usage is TRBJ1-2; tentatively, D is TRBD1 (6 bases). CDR1 is SEHNR and CDR2 is FQNEAQ in the germline V gene (reference sequence). The V and J ends lost 5 bases and 7 bases respectively, with 20 bases between them. The CDR3 is 15 amino acids. Variable domain in full (rest from reference TRBV7-9 and TRBJ1-2): DTGVSQNPRHKITKRGQNVTFRCDPISEHNRLYWYRQTLGQGPEFLTYFQNEAQLEKSRLLSDRFSAERPKGSFSTLEIQRTEQGDSAMYLCASSLRVGARSGYTFGSGTRLTVV.

The chain employs TRBV14 and TRBJ2-7; D call uncertain. Germline V gene lookup returns CDR1 SGHDN and CDR2 FVKESK. This CDR3 spans 16 amino acids. The V and J ends lost 1 base and 0 bases respectively, with 13 bases between them. DNA for the CDR3: TGTGCCAGCAGCCAAGGCACTGCCACCGCCTCCTACGAGCAGTACTTC. Its translation is CASSQGTATASYEQYF. The whole variable domain, remainder taken from reference TRBV14 and TRBJ2-7, is EAGVTQFPSHSVIEKGQTVTLRCDPISGHDNLYWYRRVMGKEIKFLLHFVKESKQDESGMPNNRFLAERTGGTYSTLKVQPAELEDSGVYFCASSQGTATASYEQYFGPGTRLTVT.

The chain recombines TRBV6-6 with TRBJ1-2; tentative D call: TRBD1 (5 bases). The CDR3 loop spans 11 amino acids. V dropped 8 bases and J dropped 5 bases, with 9 bases sitting between them. Germline CDR1 MNHNY, CDR2 SVGAGI (reference sequence). The CDR3 DNA follows: TGTGCCAGCCGGGGGATTTATGGCTACACCTTC. Its translation: CASRGIYGYTF.

V and J are TRBV5-4 and TRBJ2-2; 9 positions agree with TRBD2. V lost 3 bases to trimming and J lost 9 bases; unmatched junction nucleotides: 15. Germline CDR1 and CDR2: SGHNT and YYREEE (reference sequence). This CDR3 is 17 amino acids long. In nucleotides, the CDR3 is TGTGCCAGCAGCTCCGGTGGGGCGGGGGGGCAAATCCGGGAGCTGTTTTTT. This encodes CASSSGGAGGQIRELFF.

The chain joins TRBV5-6 to TRBJ1-1; maybe TRBD1 (6 bases). Germline CDR1 is SGHDT and CDR2 is YYEEEE. This CDR3 has 13 amino acids. The ends were cut back, 3 bases at V and 2 bases at J, with 8 bases in the middle. The CDR3 protein is CASSWTVNTEAFF. DNA for the CDR3: TGTGCCAGCAGCTGGACAGTTAACACTGAAGCTTTCTTT.

The rearrangement links TRBV19 to TRBJ2-6; D unclear. V was cut by 10 bases and J by 0 bases, with 13 bases left in between. CDR1 is LNHDA, CDR2 SQIVND, per germline (reference sequence). This CDR3 has 15 residues. The CDR3 DNA follows: TGTGCCACTGCCCCGGTCCACTCTGGGGCCAACGTCCTGACTTTC. This sequence encodes CATAPVHSGANVLTF.

V and J are TRBV25-1 and TRBJ1-6; no clear D gene. CDR3 size: 13 residues. Germline CDR1 MGHDK, CDR2 SYGVNS. Trimming pared 4 bases from V and 10 bases from J, leaving 11 bases between. The CDR3 region is CASSGNAASPLHF. DNA of the CDR3: TGTGCCAGCAGTGGGAATGCGGCATCACCCCTCCACTTT.

V is TRBV14 and J is TRBJ1-2; possible D gene TRBD1, 5 bases. Germline CDR1 and CDR2: SGHDN and FVKESK. This CDR3 contains 14 residues. The V end was cut by 0 bases, the J end by 5 bases, with 10 bases between. This CDR3 is CASSQDIRGYGYTF. The CDR3 DNA reads as TGTGCCAGCAGCCAAGACATCCGGGGGTATGGCTACACCTTC.